This T cell receptor beta chain was sequenced in a study of blood T cells in healthy people across ages. V gave up 1 base and J gave up 6 bases, with 12 bases separating them. Germline loops: CDR1 LGHDT, CDR2 YNNKEL (reference sequence). The CDR3 loop spans 14 amino acids. A second PCR, run for about 7 to 11 cycles, used a sample-barcoded 5' primer plus a J-beta primer mix. TCRdb reprocessed the 5' RACE reads with MiXCR, giving one entry per CDR3 protein. The sample has hundreds of thousands of distinct CDR3 sequences; over 25% are singletons. This sample was also put to use in a study of T cells of mothers and their children.

The sample consisted of blood. This rearrangement joins TRBV3-1 to TRBJ1-2; D remains unclear. The TCR comes from a boy younger than 10 in good health. The CDR3 DNA reads as TGTGCCAGCAGCCAAGTAGCGGGAGCCGATGGCTACACCTTC. This codes for CASSQVAGADGYTF.